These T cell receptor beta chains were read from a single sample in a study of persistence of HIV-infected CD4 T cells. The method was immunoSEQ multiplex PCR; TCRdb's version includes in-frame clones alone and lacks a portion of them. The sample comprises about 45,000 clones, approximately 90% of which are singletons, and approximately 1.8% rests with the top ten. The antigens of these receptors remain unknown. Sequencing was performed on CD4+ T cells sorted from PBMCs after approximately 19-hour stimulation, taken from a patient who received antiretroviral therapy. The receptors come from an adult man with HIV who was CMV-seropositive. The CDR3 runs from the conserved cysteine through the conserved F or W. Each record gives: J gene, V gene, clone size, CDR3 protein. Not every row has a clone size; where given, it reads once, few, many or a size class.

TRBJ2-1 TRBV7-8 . CASSLWGQGAKDNEQFF
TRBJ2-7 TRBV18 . CASRGQLEQYF
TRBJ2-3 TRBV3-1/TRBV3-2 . CASSQAGAIAPDTQYF
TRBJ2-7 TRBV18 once CASSREGQGLREQYF
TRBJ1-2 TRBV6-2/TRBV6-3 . CASSVPLDRAYGYTF
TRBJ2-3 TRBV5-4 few CASSLVTTASTDTQYF
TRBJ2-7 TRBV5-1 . CASNPTGGEAVEQYF
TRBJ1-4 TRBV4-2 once CASSQDGTEVEKLFF
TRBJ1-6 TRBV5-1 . CASSSYTAGVNSPLHF
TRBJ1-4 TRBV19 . CASSIGRQREKLFF
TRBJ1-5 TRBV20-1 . CSASGPGYNQPQHF
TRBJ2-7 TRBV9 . CASSPDRGRHEQYF
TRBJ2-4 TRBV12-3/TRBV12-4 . CASRQGALDIQYF
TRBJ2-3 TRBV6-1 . CASSGGPQRMADTQYF
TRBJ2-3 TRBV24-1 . CATNPGGTDTQYF
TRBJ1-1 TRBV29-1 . CSVVPRNMNTEAFF
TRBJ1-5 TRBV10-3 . CAIRGQANQPQHF
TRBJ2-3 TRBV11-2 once CASSNNRGRDTQYF
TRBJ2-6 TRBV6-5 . CASRKRDPGANVLTF
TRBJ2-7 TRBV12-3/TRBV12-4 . CASSQTGVEQYF
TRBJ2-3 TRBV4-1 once CASSQVLGQGVADTQYF
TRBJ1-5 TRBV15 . CATSRDRLDRASNQPQHF
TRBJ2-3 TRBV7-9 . CASSLGTTDTQYF
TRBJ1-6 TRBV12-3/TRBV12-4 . CASSGTGDSPLHF
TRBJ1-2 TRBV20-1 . CSGLSDYGYTF
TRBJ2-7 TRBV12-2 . CASRLWRPGGFYEQYF
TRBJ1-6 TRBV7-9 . CASSLVGSYNSPLHF
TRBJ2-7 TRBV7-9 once CASSLPPGTEQYF
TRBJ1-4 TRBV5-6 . CASSFVDAATNEKLFF
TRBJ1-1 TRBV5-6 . CASSKSGTPNTEAFF
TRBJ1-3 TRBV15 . CATSRGRQGFSGNTIYF
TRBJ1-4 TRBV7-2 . CASSSDRDEKLFF
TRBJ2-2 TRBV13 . CASRKTGDTGELFF
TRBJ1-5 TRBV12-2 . CASRLAPRQSNQPQHF